The rows below give T cell receptor beta chains drawn from one sample of a study of blood T cell repertoires in COVID-19. This table comes from immunoSEQ multiplex PCR, and its TCRdb copy is limited to in-frame clones, with some not included. The profile covers more than 300,000 clones, with 90% appearing a single time and around 4.2% taken by the ten largest. Material for sequencing was PBMCs or T cells enriched from blood (not recorded which). The receptor set was obtained from a woman under 40 who had been exposed to COVID-19. The CDR3 runs from the conserved cysteine through the conserved F or W.

v_call	j_call	cdr3_aa
TRBV7-3	TRBJ2-6	CASSPGGSGANVLTF
TRBV7-9	TRBJ2-2	CASSPPGLAITGELFF
TRBV7-9	TRBJ2-1	CASSLALTGDRYNEQFF
TRBV5-8	TRBJ2-5	CASNWDSPQETQYF
TRBV9	TRBJ1-3	CASSPLSGNTIYF
TRBV19	TRBJ1-2	CASSILRGNYGYTF
TRBV3-1/TRBV3-2	TRBJ2-7	CASSHLGGGSNEQYF
TRBV29-1	TRBJ2-7	CSVEFRLAGGGSYEQYF
TRBV15	TRBJ1-1	CATRWARNTEAFF
TRBV30	TRBJ1-2	CAWSSSGTGKLYGYTF
TRBV7-9	TRBJ1-1	CASRPGRDTEAFF
TRBV2	TRBJ2-1	CARGDSELYNEQFF
TRBV29-1	TRBJ1-2	CSVGQGGGYGYTF
TRBV19	TRBJ2-2	CASSATGTGELFF
TRBV3-1/TRBV3-2	TRBJ1-6	CASSQDLGLDSPLHF
TRBV2	TRBJ2-1	CASRNGVAGNEQFF
TRBV4-3	TRBJ1-2	CASSQDPGESIF
TRBV7-6	TRBJ1-3	CASSPPGQGRNTIYF
TRBV29-1	TRBJ1-2	CSVHGPGTDFYGYTF
TRBV18	TRBJ2-7	CASSPQGNYEQYF
TRBV30	TRBJ2-5	CAWNLGGGQRTQYF
TRBV11-2	TRBJ2-7	CASSLGGQGREQYF
TRBV5-5	TRBJ1-5	CASSFLDRINQPQHF
TRBV29-1	TRBJ2-1	CSVEDRGGRSSYNEQFF
TRBV10-3	TRBJ1-2	CAIRDPRGGGYTF
TRBV3-1/TRBV3-2	TRBJ2-1	CASSRLGQGASNEQFF
TRBV9	TRBJ2-3	CASSLLAGGPDTQYF
TRBV13	TRBJ2-7	CASSGQGYEQYF
TRBV4-2	TRBJ2-7	CASSQVSLAGAYEQYF
TRBV6-5	TRBJ1-2	CASSYTLSGYGYTF
TRBV7-8	TRBJ2-3	CASSFRGTASTDTQYF
TRBV24-1	TRBJ1-5	CATSAEAAGSNQPQHF
TRBV6-5	TRBJ1-1	CASTKLRTGQVAFF
TRBV12-5	TRBJ1-3	CASGSTGRSSGNTIYF
TRBV27	TRBJ1-2	CASSRTGATYGYTF
TRBV6-1	TRBJ1-1	CASREVYMNTEAFF
TRBV14	TRBJ2-1	CASSQGVSGGKSSYNEQFF
TRBV30	TRBJ1-1	CAWSVREDGSSTEAFF
TRBV9	TRBJ2-3	CASSSAPSFFTDTQYF
TRBV5-1	TRBJ1-6	CASSLGSGGDNSPLHF
TRBV5-6	TRBJ1-1	CASRLTGTVNEAFF
TRBV6-1	TRBJ1-5	CASSDTDSNQPQHF
TRBV4-1	TRBJ2-1	CASSQEVRGFSSYNEQFF
TRBV27	TRBJ1-1	CASRMRIARPLMNTEAFF
TRBV5-1	TRBJ1-4	CASSLSTGGDEKLFF
TRBV5-1	TRBJ1-1	CASSLAGLRDTEAFF
TRBV6-6	TRBJ1-2	CASSYAGTVYGYTF
TRBV5-1	TRBJ1-3	CASSSPPGQGSSGNTIYF
TRBV5-1	TRBJ1-1	CASRVPGSNTEAFF
TRBV14	TRBJ2-3	CASSPLGHIRVDTQYF
TRBV18	TRBJ2-2	CASSPIPSGSGTGELFF
TRBV29-1	TRBJ2-5	CSVAGASGGQETQYF
TRBV11-2	TRBJ2-7	CASSPGQLSYEQYF
TRBV18	TRBJ2-1	CASSPLPGGYNEQFF
TRBV28	TRBJ1-6	CASSFGDRGSYNSPLHF
TRBV30	TRBJ1-2	CAFGGGAHYGYTF
TRBV11-2	TRBJ1-6	CASSASLGGSPLHF